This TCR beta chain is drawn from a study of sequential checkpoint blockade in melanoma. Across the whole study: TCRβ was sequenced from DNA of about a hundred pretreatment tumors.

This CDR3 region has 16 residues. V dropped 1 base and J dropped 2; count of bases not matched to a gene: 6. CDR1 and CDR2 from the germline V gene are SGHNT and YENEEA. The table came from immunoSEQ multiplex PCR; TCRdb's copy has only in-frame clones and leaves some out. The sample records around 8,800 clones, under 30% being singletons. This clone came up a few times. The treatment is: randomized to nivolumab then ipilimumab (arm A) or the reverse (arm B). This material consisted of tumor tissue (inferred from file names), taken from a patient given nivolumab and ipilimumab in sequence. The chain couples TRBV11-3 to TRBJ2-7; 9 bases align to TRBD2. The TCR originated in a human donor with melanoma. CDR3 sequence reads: CASSLVAGGTPYEQYF. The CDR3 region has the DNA TGTGCCAGCAGCTTAGTGGCGGGAGGGACCCCCTACGAGCAGTACTTC. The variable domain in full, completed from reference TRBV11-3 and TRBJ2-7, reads EAGVVQSPRYKIIEKKQPVAFWCNPISGHNTLYWYLQNLGQGPELLIRYENEEAVDDSQLPKDRFSAERLKGVDSTLKIQPAELGDSAVYLCASSLVAGGTPYEQYFGPGTRLTVT.